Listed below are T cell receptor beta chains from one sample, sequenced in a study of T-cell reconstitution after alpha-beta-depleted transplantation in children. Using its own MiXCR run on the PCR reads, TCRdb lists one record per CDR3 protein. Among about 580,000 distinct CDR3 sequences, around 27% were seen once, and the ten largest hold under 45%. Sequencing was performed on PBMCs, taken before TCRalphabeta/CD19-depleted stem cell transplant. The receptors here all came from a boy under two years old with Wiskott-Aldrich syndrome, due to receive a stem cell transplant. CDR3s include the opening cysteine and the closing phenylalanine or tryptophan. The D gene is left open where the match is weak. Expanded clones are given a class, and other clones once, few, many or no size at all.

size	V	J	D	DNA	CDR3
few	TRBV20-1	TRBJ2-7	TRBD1	TGCAGTGCTATCCGACAGGGGGCAGGTCTCGAGCAGTACTTC	CSAIRQGAGLEQYF
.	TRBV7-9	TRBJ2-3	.	TGTGCCAGCAGTCTAAGGGAGGTTTCAGATACGCAGTATTTT	CASSLREVSDTQYF
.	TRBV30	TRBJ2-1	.	TGTGCCTGGAGTGCGGGAGTAGAGGGCAATGAGCAGTTCTTC	CAWSAGVEGNEQFF
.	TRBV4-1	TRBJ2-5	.	TGCGCCAGCAGCCAAGGCCCTGCGAACCAAGAGACCCAGTACTTC	CASSQGPANQETQYF
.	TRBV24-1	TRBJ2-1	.	TGTGCCACCAGTGATGCATCCGGCAGGGGTAGATACAATGACCAGTTCTTC	CATSDASGRGRYNDQFF
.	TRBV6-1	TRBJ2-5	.	TGTGCCAGCGGGCGGGGCGACCAAGAGACCCAGTACTTC	CASGRGDQETQYF
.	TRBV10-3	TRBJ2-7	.	TGTGCCATCAGGCCAGAGGCCTGGGGGACCTACGAGCAGTACTTC	CAIRPEAWGTYEQYF
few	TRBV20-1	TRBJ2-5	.	TGCAGTGCTAACGCGCAGGGAGAGACCCAGTACTTC	CSANAQGETQYF
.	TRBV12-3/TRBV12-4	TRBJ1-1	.	TGTGCCAGCAGTGGCCCTAGGGTGAAGAACACTGAAGCTTTCTTT	CASSGPRVKNTEAFF
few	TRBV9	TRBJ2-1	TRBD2	TGTGCCAGCAGCGCCCGACTAGCGCACTCCTACAATGAGCAGTTCTTC	CASSARLAHSYNEQFF
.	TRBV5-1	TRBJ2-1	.	TGCGCCAGCAGCTTTAGGCTTAACCGGGACGGTCCGACCAATGAGCAGTTCTTC	CASSFRLNRDGPTNEQFF
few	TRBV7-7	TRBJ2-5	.	TGTGCCAGCAGCTTCTCTCCTGGGGGGGAGACCCAGTACTTC	CASSFSPGGETQYF
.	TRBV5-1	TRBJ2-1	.	TGCGCCAGCAGCTTGGGTCAAACTAGTTCCGGTGAGCAGTTCTTC	CASSLGQTSSGEQFF
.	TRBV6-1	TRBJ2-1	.	TGTGCCAGCAGTGAATTGGGCGGGACCTACAATGAGCAGTTCTTC	CASSELGGTYNEQFF
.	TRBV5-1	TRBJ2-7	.	TGCGCCAGCAGCTTGGGACAGTCTACGGAGCAGTACTTC	CASSLGQSTEQYF
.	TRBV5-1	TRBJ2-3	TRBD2	TGCGCCAGCAGCTTGGTAGCGGGGAAGAGCACAGATACGCAGTATTTT	CASSLVAGKSTDTQYF
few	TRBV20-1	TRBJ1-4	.	TGCAGTGCCGCTTCACTGGGAAGGGGGGAAGAAAAACTGTTTTTT	CSAASLGRGEEKLFF
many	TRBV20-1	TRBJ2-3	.	TGCAGTGCTAGCGGGGGGCCCACAGGAGATACGCAGTATTTT	CSASGGPTGDTQYF
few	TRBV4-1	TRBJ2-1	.	TGCGCCAGCAGCCAAGTACAAAGGCCCTCTGGGGCGGATGAGCAGTTCTTC	CASSQVQRPSGADEQFF
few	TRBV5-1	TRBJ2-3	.	TGCGCCAGCAGCTTGGGACCTCCATTGCCACTGGGCACAGATACGCAGTATTTT	CASSLGPPLPLGTDTQYF
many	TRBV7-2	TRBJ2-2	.	TGTGCCAGCAGCTTAGCGCTGAACACCGGGGAGCTGTTTTTT	CASSLALNTGELFF
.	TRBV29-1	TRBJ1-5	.	TGCAGCGCCCTGGTCGGTTATAGCAATCAGCCCCAGCATTTT	CSALVGYSNQPQHF
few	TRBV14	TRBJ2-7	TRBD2	TGTGCCAGCAGCCATTCTAGCGGGAGCAGACCCTACGAGCAGTACTTC	CASSHSSGSRPYEQYF
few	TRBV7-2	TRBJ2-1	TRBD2	TGTGCCAGCAGCTCATATAGGACTAGCGGGCAGAGCTCCTACAATGAGCAGTTCTTC	CASSSYRTSGQSSYNEQFF
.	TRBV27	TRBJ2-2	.	TGTGCCAGCAGTCGGACTCCGACCACCGGGGAGCTGTTTTTT	CASSRTPTTGELFF
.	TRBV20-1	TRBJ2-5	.	TGCAGTGCTTCCAATGGGGAGACCCAGTACTTC	CSASNGETQYF
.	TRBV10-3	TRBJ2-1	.	TGTGCCATCAGTGAAACGGGACCTAAGAACAATGAGCAGTTCTTC	CAISETGPKNNEQFF
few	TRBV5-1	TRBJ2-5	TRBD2	TGCGCCAGCAGCGTGGGGGCGACGACTAGCGATCAAGAGACCCAGTACTTC	CASSVGATTSDQETQYF
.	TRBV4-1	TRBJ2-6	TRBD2	TGCGCCAGCAGCCTAGGACTAGCGGGGATCTCTGGGGCCAACGTCCTGACTTTC	CASSLGLAGISGANVLTF
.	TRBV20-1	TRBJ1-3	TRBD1	TGCAGTGCTAGGCGGACAGGGGGAAGTGGAAACACCATATATTTT	CSARRTGGSGNTIYF
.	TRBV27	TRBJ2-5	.	TGTGCCAGCAAGTTGTCGGCTAGCGAGTTAGAGACCCAGTACTTC	CASKLSASELETQYF
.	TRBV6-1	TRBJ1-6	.	TGTGCCAGCAGCCTTTCTCAGGGTGCTGATAATTCACCCCTCCACTTT	CASSLSQGADNSPLHF
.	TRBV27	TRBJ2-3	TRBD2	TGTGCCAGCATAGACGTGACTAGCGGACCTGCACCCACAGATACGCAGTATTTT	CASIDVTSGPAPTDTQYF
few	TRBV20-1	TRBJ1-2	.	TGCAGTGCTAGAGATCGCCGCAGGGACCACTATGGCTACACCTTC	CSARDRRRDHYGYTF
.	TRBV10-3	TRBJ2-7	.	TGTGCCATCACTTCTGCCCTGGACAGAGCCTACGAGCAGTACTTC	CAITSALDRAYEQYF
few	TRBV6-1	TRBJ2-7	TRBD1	TGTGCCAGCAGAAGGACAGGAACCTACGAGCAGTACTTC	CASRRTGTYEQYF
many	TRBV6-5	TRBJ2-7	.	TGTGCCAGCAGTTATTCCGGACAGCGGCAGTCCTACGAGCAGTACTTC	CASSYSGQRQSYEQYF
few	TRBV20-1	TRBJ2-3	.	TGCAGTGCCAATCAATGGGATACGCAGTATTTT	CSANQWDTQYF